This entry is about one TCR beta chain. Antigen specificity is unknown. This sample was taken from a study of PD-L1 blockade in urothelial cancer. This CDR3 region has 15 residues. In germline, CDR1 is LNHDA, CDR2 SQIVND (reference sequence). V was pared by 6 bases and J by 3 bases, with 10 bases of the junction left unmatched. Study results and caveats: A below-median TCR clonality in blood before treatment predicted better survival.

Sequencing was performed with immunoSEQ multiplex PCR; in TCRdb, only in-frame clones are kept and a portion is missing. There are 75,000 to 90,000 clones in the sample; roughly 82% occur only once, and 8% to 9.5% lies in the top ten. The receptor was derived from a man between 65 and 85 years old with urothelial cancer. The sample in question was PBMCs, obtained around atezolizumab (anti-PD-L1) treatment. The chain couples TRBV19 to TRBJ1-1; 7 positions match TRBD1. CDR3 coding DNA: TGTGCCAGTAGGGTGCACGGACAGGTGGACACTGAAGCTTTCTTT. As protein: CASRVHGQVDTEAFF.